The rows below give T cell receptor beta chains drawn from one sample of a study of shared clonotypes between healthy human individuals. The protocol was immunoSEQ multiplex PCR, while the TCRdb copy is restricted to in-frame clones and leaves out a portion. This sample has almost 750,000 clones, with 72% found just once. Specimen: memory CD4+ T cells sorted from blood. The receptors shown here come from a woman aged 25-40 years in good health. Both conserved end residues are part of each CDR3. Part of the rows lack a size; the others show once, few, many or a class for expanded clones.

V: TRBV10-3
J: TRBJ1-1
size: .
CDR3: CAISSGGANTEAFF

V: TRBV29-1
J: TRBJ2-5
size: .
CDR3: CSVRETAETQYF

V: TRBV7-9
J: TRBJ1-5
size: .
CDR3: CASSSGQISNQPQHF

V: TRBV11-1
J: TRBJ2-1
size: .
CDR3: CASSSQGSYNEQFF

V: TRBV25-1
J: TRBJ1-4
size: .
CDR3: CASSVSGGGEKLFF

V: TRBV6-4
J: TRBJ2-3
size: few
CDR3: CASSPSGGGSLDTQYF

V: TRBV29-1
J: TRBJ2-7
size: .
CDR3: CSVADNYEQYF

V: TRBV5-4
J: TRBJ1-1
size: .
CDR3: CASSLVPLDSLNTEAFF

V: TRBV5-5
J: TRBJ2-5
size: few
CDR3: CASSLWHQETQYF

V: TRBV27
J: TRBJ2-5
size: .
CDR3: CASSLSSLETQYF

V: TRBV27
J: TRBJ2-5
size: .
CDR3: CASSPRTSGTGETQYF

V: TRBV27
J: TRBJ2-4
size: once
CDR3: CASSTYPKLQLAKNIQYF

V: TRBV18
J: TRBJ2-1
size: .
CDR3: CASSYASGFSEQFF

V: TRBV6-1
J: TRBJ2-2
size: .
CDR3: CASSWSGVSQGELFF

V: TRBV5-1
J: TRBJ2-1
size: once
CDR3: CASSPGWVASVEQFF

V: TRBV19
J: TRBJ2-1
size: once
CDR3: CASSIMDGLSGEQFF

V: TRBV29-1
J: TRBJ2-2
size: .
CDR3: CSVANLREGGELFF

V: TRBV4-2
J: TRBJ2-7
size: once
CDR3: CASSQAGLQYSYEQYF

V: TRBV15
J: TRBJ2-5
size: .
CDR3: CATSRYRASETQYF

V: TRBV12-2
J: TRBJ2-3
size: .
CDR3: CASRLVQTAYTDTQYF

V: TRBV2
J: TRBJ2-3
size: .
CDR3: CASWRLATGDTQYF

V: TRBV6-5
J: TRBJ2-7
size: .
CDR3: CASRAGIYEQYF

V: TRBV27
J: TRBJ1-1
size: few
CDR3: CASSFFAGNTEAFF

V: TRBV7-8
J: TRBJ1-1
size: .
CDR3: CASSTSPTGGPNTEAFF

V: TRBV25-1
J: TRBJ2-1
size: .
CDR3: CASVQWGSNEQFF

V: TRBV6-5
J: TRBJ2-2
size: many
CDR3: CASKGLAETGELFF

V: TRBV20-1
J: TRBJ1-1
size: once
CDR3: CSARNTEAFF